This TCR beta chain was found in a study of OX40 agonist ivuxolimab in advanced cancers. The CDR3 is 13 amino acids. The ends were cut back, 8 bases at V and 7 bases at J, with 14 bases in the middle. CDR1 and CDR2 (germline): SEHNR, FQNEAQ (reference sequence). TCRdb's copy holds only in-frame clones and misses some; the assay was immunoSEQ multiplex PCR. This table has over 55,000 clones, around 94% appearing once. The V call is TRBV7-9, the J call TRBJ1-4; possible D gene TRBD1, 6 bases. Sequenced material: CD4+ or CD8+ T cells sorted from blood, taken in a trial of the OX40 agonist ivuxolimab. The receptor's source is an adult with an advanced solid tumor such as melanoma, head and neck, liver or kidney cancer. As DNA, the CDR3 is TGTGCCAGCGGAGTACAGGACAGTGAAAAACTGTTTTTT. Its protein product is CASGVQDSEKLFF.